This T cell receptor beta chain was recorded in a study of cytomegalovirus exposure and HLA in healthy donors. Study observations and caveats: In a later analysis, parvovirus B19, influenza, CMV and Epstein-Barr virus appeared linked to several top co-occurrence clusters.

The PCR contained 60 Vbeta and 13 Jbeta primers. Original methodology: In a later analysis, 75 million to 95 million unique TCR beta chains included roughly 11 million shared by two or more donors. The data were produced by immunoSEQ multiplex PCR, yet TCRdb's version contains in-frame clones alone and is incomplete. Clone size and V and J calls were adopted from that table, with D and trimming inferred from the DNA. The sample yields approximately 100,000 clones, roughly 70% seen once. Concerning this clone itself: As yet, its antigen is unknown.

The receptor's source is a man aged 40-55 years in good health and CMV-seropositive. Sequencing was performed on PBMCs.

CDR3 residues: CATSSRVGNQPQHF. The CDR3, as DNA: TGTGCCACCAGCAGTAGAGTGGGCAATCAGCCCCAGCATTTT. The rearrangement joins TRBV15 to TRBJ1-5; D remains ambiguous. The CDR3 totals 14 residues. V was pared by 3 bases and J by 2 bases, with 8 bases between. CDR1 is LNHNV and CDR2 is YYDKDF in the germline V gene (reference sequence).